Here is one T cell receptor (beta chain) with its context. CDR1 SGHVS and CDR2 FQNEAQ come from the germline V gene. V was cut by 1 base and J by 2 bases, with 9 bases left in between. The length of the CDR3 is 15 residues. This specimen belongs to a study of blood T cell repertoires in COVID-19. Profiled with immunoSEQ multiplex PCR; TCRdb holds only in-frame clones, not every one. The table has 400,000 or so clones, 85% to 90% seen once; the top ten hold roughly 1.1%. Two negative PCRs, clearance, or symptom resolution characterized the recovered Cohort 3 donors. Sequencing was done on a sample of PBMCs or T cells enriched from blood (not recorded which). The chain is built from TRBV7-8 and TRBJ1-5; D is perhaps TRBD1 (5 bases). The sequence came from a man younger than 40 who had recovered from COVID-19. The CDR3 spells CASSLGVGGNQPQHF. As DNA, the CDR3 is TGTGCCAGCAGCTTAGGGGTAGGGGGCAATCAGCCCCAGCATTTT.